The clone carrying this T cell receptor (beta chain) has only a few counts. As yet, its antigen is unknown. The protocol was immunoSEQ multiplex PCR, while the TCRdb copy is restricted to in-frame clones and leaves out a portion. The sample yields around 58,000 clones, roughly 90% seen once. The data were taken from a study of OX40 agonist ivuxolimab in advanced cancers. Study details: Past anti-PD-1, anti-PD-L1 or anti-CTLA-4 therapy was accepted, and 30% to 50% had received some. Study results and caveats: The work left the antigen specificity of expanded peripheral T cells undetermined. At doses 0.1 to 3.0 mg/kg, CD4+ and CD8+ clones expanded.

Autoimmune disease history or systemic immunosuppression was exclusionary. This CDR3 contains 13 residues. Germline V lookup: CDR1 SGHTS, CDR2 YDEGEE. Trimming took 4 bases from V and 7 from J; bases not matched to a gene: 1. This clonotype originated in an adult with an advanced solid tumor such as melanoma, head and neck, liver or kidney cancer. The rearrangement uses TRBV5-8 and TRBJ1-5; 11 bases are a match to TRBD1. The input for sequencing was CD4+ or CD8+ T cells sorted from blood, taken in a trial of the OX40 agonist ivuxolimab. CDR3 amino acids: CASSRDRGQPQHF. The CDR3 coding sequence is TGTGCCAGCAGCCGGGACAGGGGGCAGCCCCAGCATTTT.